This paragraph covers one T cell receptor (beta chain) sequence. Its antigen remains unidentified. This specimen belongs to a study of memory CD4+ T cells and cytomegalovirus serostatus. Using immunoSEQ multiplex PCR, the repertoire was profiled, and TCRdb retains in-frame clones only, with some absent. The sample carries tens of thousands of clones, roughly 82% recorded once. The sort gate was single viable CD3+CD4+CD8-CD45RO+ cells for memory CD4+ T cells. Study outcomes and limitations: CMV serostatus prediction reached median AUC approximately 0.95, or 0.91 with US-trained model. Each of roughly 65 CMV-associated TCRbeta sequences occurred in one to five individuals.

This sequence originates from an adult in good health and CMV-seronegative. Sequencing was carried out using memory CD4+ T cells from blood.

CDR3 residues: CASSQAPGGQPQHF. The DNA for the CDR3 is TGTGCCAGCAGCCAAGCCCCAGGGGGACAGCCCCAGCATTTT. The rearrangement links TRBV4-2 to TRBJ1-5; TRBD1 aligns across 7 bases. The CDR3 consists of 14 residues. J lost 7 bases, V lost 1 base, and 4 bases had no gene match. In germline, CDR1 is LGHNA, CDR2 YNFKEQ.